Included here is one T cell receptor beta chain sequence, with context. The target antigen is unknown. The trim removed 6 bases at V and 5 bases at J, leaving 9 bases unmatched. The length of the CDR3 is 15 residues. CDR1 and CDR2 from the germline V gene are MNHEY and SVGAGI. This sample stems from a study of regulatory T cells. Findings and caveats of the study: Hydrophobic residues at CDR3 positions 6 and 7 were enriched in conventional CD4+ T cells of CD3G-deficient patients.

The primer mix had 52 TRBV and 13 TRBJ primers. The data were produced by immunoSEQ multiplex PCR, yet TCRdb's version contains in-frame clones alone and is incomplete. The repertoire holds almost 30,000 clones, approximately 90% seen once, with about 1.6% in the top ten. Sequenced sample: conventional CD4+ T cells sorted from blood. The clonotype originates from a person aged 18 to 30 with CD3G deficiency. The rearrangement uses TRBV6-5 and TRBJ1-2, with 10 positions matching TRBD1. The CDR3 nucleotides are TGTGCCAGCAGACGCGATGGGGGACAGGGGTATGGCTACACCTTC. Amino acids: CASRRDGGQGYGYTF.